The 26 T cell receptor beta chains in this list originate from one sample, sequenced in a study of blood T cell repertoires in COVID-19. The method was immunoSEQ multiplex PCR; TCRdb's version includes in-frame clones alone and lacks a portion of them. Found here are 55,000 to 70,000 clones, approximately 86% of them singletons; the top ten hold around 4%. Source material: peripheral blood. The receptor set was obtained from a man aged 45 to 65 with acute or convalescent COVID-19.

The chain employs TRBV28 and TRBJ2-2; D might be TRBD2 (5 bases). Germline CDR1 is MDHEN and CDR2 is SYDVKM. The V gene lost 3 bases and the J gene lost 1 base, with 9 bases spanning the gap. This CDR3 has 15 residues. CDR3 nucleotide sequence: TGTGCCAGCAGTTTTCCCCGGGGGAACACCGGGGAGCTGTTTTTT. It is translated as CASSFPRGNTGELFF. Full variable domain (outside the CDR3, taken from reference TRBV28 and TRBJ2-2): DVKVTQSSRYLVKRTGEKVFLECVQDMDHENMFWYRQDPGLGLRLIYFSYDVKMKEKGDIPEGYSVSREKKERFSLILESASTNQTSMYLCASSFPRGNTGELFFGEGSRLTVL.

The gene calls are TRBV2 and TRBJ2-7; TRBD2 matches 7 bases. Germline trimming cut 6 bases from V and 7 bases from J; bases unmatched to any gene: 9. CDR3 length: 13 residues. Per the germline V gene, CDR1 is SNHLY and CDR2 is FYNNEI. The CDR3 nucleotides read TGTGCCAGCAGGCGGGAGCTTAACCAGGAGCAGTACTTC. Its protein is CASRRELNQEQYF.

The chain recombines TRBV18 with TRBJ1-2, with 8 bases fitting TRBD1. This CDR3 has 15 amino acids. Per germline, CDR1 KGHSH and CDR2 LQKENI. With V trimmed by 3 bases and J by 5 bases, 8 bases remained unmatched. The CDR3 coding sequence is TGTGCCAGCTCACCCGGAGGACAGGGCCCTTATGGCTACACCTTC. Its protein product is CASSPGGQGPYGYTF.

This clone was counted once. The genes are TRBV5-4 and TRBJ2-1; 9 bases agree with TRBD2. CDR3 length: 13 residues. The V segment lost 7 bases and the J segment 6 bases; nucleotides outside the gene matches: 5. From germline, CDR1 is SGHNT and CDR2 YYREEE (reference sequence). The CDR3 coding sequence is TGTGCCAGCGGCAAGACTAGCGGCAATGAGCAGTTCTTC. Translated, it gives CASGKTSGNEQFF.

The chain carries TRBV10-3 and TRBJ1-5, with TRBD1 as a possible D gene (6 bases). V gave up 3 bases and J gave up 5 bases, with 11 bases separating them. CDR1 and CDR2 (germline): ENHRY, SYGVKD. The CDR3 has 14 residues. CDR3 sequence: CAISEGAGDQPQHF. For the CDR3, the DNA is TGTGCCATCAGTGAAGGGGCAGGGGATCAGCCCCAGCATTTT.

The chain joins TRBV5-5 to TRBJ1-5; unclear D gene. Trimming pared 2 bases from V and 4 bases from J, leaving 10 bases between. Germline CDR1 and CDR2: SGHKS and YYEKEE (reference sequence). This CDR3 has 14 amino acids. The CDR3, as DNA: TGTGCCAGCAGCTTCAGGAACCTTAATCAGCCCCAGCATTTT. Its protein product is CASSFRNLNQPQHF. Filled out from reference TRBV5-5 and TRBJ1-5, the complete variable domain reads DAGVTQSPTHLIKTRGQQVTLRCSPISGHKSVSWYQQVLGQGPQFIFQYYEKEERGRGNFPDRFSARQFPNYSSELNVNALLLGDSALYLCASSFRNLNQPQHFGDGTRLSIL.

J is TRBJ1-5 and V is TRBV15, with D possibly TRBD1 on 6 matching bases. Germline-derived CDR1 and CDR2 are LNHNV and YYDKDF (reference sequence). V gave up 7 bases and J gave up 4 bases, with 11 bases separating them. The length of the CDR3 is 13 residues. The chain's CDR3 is CATKGERNQPQHF. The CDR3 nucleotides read TGTGCCACCAAGGGGGAGAGGAATCAGCCCCAGCATTTT.

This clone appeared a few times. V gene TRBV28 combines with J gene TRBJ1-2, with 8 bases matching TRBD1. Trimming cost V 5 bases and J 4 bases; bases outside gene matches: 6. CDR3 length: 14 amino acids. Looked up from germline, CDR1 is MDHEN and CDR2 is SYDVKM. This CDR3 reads CASSIDRGVYGYTF. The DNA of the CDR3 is TGTGCCAGCAGTATCGACAGGGGCGTCTATGGCTACACCTTC.

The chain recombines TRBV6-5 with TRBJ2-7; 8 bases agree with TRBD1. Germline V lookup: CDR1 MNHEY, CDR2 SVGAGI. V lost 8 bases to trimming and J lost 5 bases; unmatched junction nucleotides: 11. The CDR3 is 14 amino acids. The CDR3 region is CASYPVDRAHEQYF. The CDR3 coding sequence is TGTGCCAGCTACCCCGTGGACAGGGCGCACGAGCAGTACTTC.

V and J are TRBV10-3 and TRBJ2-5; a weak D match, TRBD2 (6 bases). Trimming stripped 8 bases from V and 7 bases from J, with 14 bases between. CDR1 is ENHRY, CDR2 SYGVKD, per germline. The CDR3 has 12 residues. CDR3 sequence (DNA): TGTGCCATCTCGGAGCCGGGAGCGACCCAGTACTTC. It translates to CAISEPGATQYF.

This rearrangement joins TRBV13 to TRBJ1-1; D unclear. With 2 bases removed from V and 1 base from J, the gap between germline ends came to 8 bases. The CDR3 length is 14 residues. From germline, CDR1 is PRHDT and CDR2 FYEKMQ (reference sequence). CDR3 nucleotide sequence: TGTGCCAGCAGCTTACGCGGGAGGAACACTGAAGCTTTCTTT. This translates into CASSLRGRNTEAFF.

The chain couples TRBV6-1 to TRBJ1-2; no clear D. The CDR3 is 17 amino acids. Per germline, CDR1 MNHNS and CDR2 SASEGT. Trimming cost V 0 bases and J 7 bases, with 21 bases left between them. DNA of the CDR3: TGTGCCAGCAGTGAAGCGGTATGGGCGGGGAGATGGGGTGGCTACACCTTC. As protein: CASSEAVWAGRWGGYTF.

The CDR3 DNA reads as TGTGCCATCAGCCAGAACAGGGGGAGAGACACTGAAGCTTTCTTT. Encoded protein: CAISQNRGRDTEAFF. The V gene is TRBV10-3, the J gene TRBJ1-1, with TRBD1 matching 8 bases. Per germline, CDR1 ENHRY and CDR2 SYGVKD. J gave up 3 bases and V 6 bases, and 9 bases lay outside the gene matches. There are 15 residues in the CDR3.

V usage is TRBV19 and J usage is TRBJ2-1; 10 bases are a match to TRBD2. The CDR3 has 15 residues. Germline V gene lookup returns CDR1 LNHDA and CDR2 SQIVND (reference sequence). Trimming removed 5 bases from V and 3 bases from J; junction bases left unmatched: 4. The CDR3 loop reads CASSLLAGNYNEQFF. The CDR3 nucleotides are TGTGCCAGTAGTCTACTAGCGGGAAACTACAATGAGCAGTTCTTC.

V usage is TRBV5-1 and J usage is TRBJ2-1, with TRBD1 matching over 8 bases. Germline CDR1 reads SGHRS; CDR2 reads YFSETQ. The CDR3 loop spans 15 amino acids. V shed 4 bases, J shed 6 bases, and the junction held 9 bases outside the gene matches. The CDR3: CASSPRQGASNEQFF. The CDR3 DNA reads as TGCGCCAGCAGCCCGCGTCAGGGGGCGAGCAATGAGCAGTTCTTC.

CDR3 DNA sequence: TGTGCCAGCAGCTTAGCGATGGATGGAGGGCAGTACTTC. Translated: CASSLAMDGGQYF. The chain combines TRBV11-2 with TRBJ2-7; D possibly corresponds to TRBD2 (5 bases). Germline CDR1 SGHAT, CDR2 FQNNGV. Trimming removed 1 base from V and 9 bases from J, with 13 bases in between. The CDR3 has 13 residues.

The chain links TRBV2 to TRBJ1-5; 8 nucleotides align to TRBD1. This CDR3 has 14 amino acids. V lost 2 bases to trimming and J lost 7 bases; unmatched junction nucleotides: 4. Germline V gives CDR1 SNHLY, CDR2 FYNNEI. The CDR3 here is CASSESRGPQPQHF. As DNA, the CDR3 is TGTGCCAGCAGTGAAAGCAGGGGGCCCCAGCCCCAGCATTTT.

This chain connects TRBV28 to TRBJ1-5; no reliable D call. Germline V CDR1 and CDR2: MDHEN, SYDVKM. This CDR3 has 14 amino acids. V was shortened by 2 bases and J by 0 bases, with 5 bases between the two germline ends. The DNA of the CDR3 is TGTGCCAGCAGTTTAGAGCATAGCAATCAGCCCCAGCATTTT. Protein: CASSLEHSNQPQHF.

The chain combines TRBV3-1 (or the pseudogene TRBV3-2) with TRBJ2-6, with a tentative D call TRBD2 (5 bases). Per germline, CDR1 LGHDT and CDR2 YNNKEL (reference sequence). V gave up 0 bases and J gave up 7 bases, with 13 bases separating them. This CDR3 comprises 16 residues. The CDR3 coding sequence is TGTGCCAGCAGCCAAGAACTAGGTTCGGACGCCAACGTCCTGACTTTC. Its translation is CASSQELGSDANVLTF.

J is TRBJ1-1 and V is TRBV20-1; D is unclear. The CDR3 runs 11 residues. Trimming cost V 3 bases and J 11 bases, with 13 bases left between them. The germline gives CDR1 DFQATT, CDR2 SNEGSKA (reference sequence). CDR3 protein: CSASPGLQAFF. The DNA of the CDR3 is TGCAGTGCTAGCCCGGGATTGCAGGCTTTCTTT.

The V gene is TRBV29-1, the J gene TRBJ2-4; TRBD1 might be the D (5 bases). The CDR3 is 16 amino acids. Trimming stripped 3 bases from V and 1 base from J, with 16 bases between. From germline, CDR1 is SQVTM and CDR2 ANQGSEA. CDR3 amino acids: CSVDLPWSGAKNIQYF. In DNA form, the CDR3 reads TGCAGCGTTGATCTCCCTTGGTCAGGGGCCAAAAACATTCAGTACTTC.

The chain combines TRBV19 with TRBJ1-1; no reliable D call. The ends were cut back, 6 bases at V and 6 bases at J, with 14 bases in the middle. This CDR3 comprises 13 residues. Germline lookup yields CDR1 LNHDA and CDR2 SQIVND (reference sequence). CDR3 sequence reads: CASRQEVLAEAFF. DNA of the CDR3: TGTGCCAGTAGGCAAGAGGTGCTCGCTGAAGCTTTCTTT.

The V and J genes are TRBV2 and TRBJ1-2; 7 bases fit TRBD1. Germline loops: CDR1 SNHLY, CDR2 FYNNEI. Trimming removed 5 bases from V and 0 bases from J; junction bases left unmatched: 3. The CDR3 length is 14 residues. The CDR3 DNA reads TGTGCCAGCAGTTTGGACAGGTCTAACTATGGCTACACCTTC. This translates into CASSLDRSNYGYTF.

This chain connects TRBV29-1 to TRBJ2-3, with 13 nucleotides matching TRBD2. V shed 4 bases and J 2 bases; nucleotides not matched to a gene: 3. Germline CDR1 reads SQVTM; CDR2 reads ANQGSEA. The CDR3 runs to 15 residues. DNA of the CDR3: TGCAGCGTTGTCGGGACTAGCGGGGACACAGATACGCAGTATTTT. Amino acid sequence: CSVVGTSGDTDTQYF.

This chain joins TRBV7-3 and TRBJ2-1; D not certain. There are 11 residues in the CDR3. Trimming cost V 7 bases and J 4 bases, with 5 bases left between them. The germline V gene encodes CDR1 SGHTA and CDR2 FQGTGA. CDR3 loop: CASNSYNEQFF. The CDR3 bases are TGTGCCAGCAATTCGTACAATGAGCAGTTCTTC.

This chain's CDR3 is CASSYGRAGDTEAFF. The CDR3 DNA reads as TGTGCCAGCAGTTACGGGAGGGCGGGCGACACTGAAGCTTTCTTT. The V call is TRBV6-6, the J call TRBJ1-1; no reliable D call. This CDR3 has 15 amino acids. Germline lookup yields CDR1 MNHNY and CDR2 SVGAGI (reference sequence). V shed 2 bases and J shed 3 bases, with 13 bases lying between them.